Reported below is one T cell receptor beta chain. What it binds is unknown. Compared with germline, one end of the junction differs, possibly owing to a read error. The germline gives CDR1 SGHRS, CDR2 YFSETQ. This CDR3 has 14 amino acids. The template was genomic DNA from peripheral blood, not RNA. The data were taken from a study of T cell repertoires in aging, cancer and after chemotherapy. Findings of the study overall: Rebound thymic output was suggested by rising median generation probability during chemotherapy in each cancer cohort.

A mixed TRB-A/B primer pool amplified rearranged TRB by multiplex touch-down PCR. Using its own MiXCR run on the multiplex PCR reads, TCRdb lists one record per CDR3 protein. The sample lists hundreds of distinct CDR3 sequences; around 54% were seen once. The TCR sequence derives from a human donor with a blood cancer. This chain links TRBV5-1 with TRBJ2-3; TRBD1 matches at 9 bases. Sequenced sample: blood. Here the CDR3 DNA reads TGTGCCAGCAGCTGGACAGGGGGCACAGATACGCAGTATTTT. Its translation is CASSWTGGTDTQYF.